This T cell receptor beta chain came from a study of T cells in Graves' hyperthyroidism and ophthalmopathy. Study-wide findings and caveats: Blood also showed most of the thyroid clonotypes that were expanded above 0.001.

No ophthalmopathy progression within 18 months constituted stable Graves' hyperthyroidism. Fresh peripheral blood, around 9.3 ml of it, supplied the PBMCs. Amplification of TCR beta CDR3 regions used RNA as the template. In the first-round RT-PCR of the TCR CDR3, the HTBI primer set was used. TCRdb re-derived calls from the multiplex PCR reads in MiXCR, one entry per CDR3 protein. The sample holds about 320,000 distinct CDR3 sequences, around 17% seen once. This clonotype was recorded at least ten times. Its antigen remains unidentified. The germline V gene has CDR1 SGHTA and CDR2 FQGTGA. The CDR3 is made up of 14 amino acids. V was trimmed by 3 bases and J by 2 bases, leaving 11 bases between them.

The chain couples TRBV7-3 to TRBJ2-7; D unclear. The TCR sequence derives from a man aged 25 to 40 with Graves' hyperthyroidism. Sequencing was performed on blood. The CDR3 bases are TGTGCCAGCAGCTTGGCGAATATCACCTACGAGCAGTACTTC. This codes for CASSLANITYEQYF.